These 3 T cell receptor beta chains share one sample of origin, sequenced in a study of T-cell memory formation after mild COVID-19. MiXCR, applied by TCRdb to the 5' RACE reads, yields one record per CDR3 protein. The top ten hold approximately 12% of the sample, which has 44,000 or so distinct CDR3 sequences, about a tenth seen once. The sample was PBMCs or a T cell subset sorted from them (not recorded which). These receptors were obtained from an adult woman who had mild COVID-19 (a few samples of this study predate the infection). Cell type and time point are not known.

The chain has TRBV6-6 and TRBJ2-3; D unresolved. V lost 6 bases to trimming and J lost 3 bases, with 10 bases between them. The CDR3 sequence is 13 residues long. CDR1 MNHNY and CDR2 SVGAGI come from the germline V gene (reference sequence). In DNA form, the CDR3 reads TGTGCCAGCAGCCCGCCCGGGACAGATACGCAGTATTTT. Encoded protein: CASSPPGTDTQYF.

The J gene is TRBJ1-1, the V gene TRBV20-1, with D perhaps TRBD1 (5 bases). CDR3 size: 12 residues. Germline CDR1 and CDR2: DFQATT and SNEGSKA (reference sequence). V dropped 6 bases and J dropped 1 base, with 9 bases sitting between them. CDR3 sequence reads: CSAWRGNTEAFF. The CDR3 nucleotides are TGCAGTGCATGGAGGGGGAACACTGAAGCTTTCTTT.

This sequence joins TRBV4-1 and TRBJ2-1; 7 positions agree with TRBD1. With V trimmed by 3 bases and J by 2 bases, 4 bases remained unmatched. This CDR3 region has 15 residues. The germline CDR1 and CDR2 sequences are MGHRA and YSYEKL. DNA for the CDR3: TGCGCCAGCAGCCATACACAGGGGCCCTACAATGAGCAGTTCTTC. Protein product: CASSHTQGPYNEQFF.